The entry that follows covers one T cell receptor beta chain sequence. The data were taken from a study of blood T cell repertoires in COVID-19. Across the whole study: Sites in the United States, Italy and Spain provided acute and convalescent COVID-19 samples. T cells, B-cell-depleted T cells, or PBMCs supplied cDNA or gDNA.

Methods used by the authors: Amplification of reference gene primers provided the estimated nucleated cell counts. Using immunoSEQ multiplex PCR, the repertoire was profiled, and TCRdb retains in-frame clones only, with some absent. The V and J calls and clone size come from that table; D and trimming were worked out from the DNA. The table shows about 150,000 clones, with about four fifths occurring only once. From germline, CDR1 is SGDLS and CDR2 YYNGEE. With 0 bases clipped from V and 2 bases from J, the junction kept 1 base outside the gene matches. The CDR3 consists of 14 residues. What was sequenced was peripheral blood. V usage is TRBV9 and J usage is TRBJ1-2; TRBD1 agrees at 7 bases. The sequence came from a man aged 70 or older with active or convalescent COVID-19. The CDR3, as DNA: TGTGCCAGCAGCGTAGGGGACAGCAACTATGGCTACACCTTC. Its translation is CASSVGDSNYGYTF.